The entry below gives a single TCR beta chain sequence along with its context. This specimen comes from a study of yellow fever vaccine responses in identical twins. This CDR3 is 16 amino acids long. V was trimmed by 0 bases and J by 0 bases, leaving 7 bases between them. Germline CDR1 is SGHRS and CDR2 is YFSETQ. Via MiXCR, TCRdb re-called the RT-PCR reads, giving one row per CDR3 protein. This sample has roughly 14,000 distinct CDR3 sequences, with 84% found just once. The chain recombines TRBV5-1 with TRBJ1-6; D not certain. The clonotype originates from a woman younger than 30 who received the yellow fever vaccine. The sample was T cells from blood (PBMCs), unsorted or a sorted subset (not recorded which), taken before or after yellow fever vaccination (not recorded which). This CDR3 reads CASSLDRTSYNSPLHF. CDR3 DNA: TGCGCCAGCAGCTTGGACCGGACCTCCTATAATTCACCCCTCCACTTT.